The 2 T cell receptor beta chains listed next were all sequenced from one sample in a study of lymphopenia after photon versus proton radiotherapy. Profiling relied on immunoSEQ multiplex PCR, and the TCRdb table lists in-frame clones only, not all of them. Seen here are under 20,000 clones, about 92% observed once, and the top ten hold 1.7%. The sample was peripheral blood, taken from a patient treated with photon-based radiotherapy. These receptors came from a woman in her forties with cholangiocarcinoma.

This sequence joins TRBV5-1 and TRBJ1-6; D is uncertain. The length of the CDR3 is 18 residues. The V and J ends lost 0 bases and 10 bases respectively, with 23 bases between them. CDR1 and CDR2 from the germline V gene are SGHRS and YFSETQ. CDR3 sequence reads: CASSLAAMDSGVMSPLHF. CDR3 coding DNA: TGCGCCAGCAGCTTGGCGGCGATGGATAGCGGAGTGATGTCACCCCTCCACTTT.

CDR3 protein: CAWSVGGFGYTF. For the CDR3, the DNA is TGTGCCTGGAGTGTGGGAGGATTCGGCTACACCTTC. This sequence joins TRBV30 and TRBJ1-2; D remains ambiguous. The CDR3 is 12 residues long. V lost 0 bases to trimming and J lost 8 bases, with 10 bases between them. CDR1 and CDR2 from the germline V gene are GTSNPN and SVGIG (reference sequence).